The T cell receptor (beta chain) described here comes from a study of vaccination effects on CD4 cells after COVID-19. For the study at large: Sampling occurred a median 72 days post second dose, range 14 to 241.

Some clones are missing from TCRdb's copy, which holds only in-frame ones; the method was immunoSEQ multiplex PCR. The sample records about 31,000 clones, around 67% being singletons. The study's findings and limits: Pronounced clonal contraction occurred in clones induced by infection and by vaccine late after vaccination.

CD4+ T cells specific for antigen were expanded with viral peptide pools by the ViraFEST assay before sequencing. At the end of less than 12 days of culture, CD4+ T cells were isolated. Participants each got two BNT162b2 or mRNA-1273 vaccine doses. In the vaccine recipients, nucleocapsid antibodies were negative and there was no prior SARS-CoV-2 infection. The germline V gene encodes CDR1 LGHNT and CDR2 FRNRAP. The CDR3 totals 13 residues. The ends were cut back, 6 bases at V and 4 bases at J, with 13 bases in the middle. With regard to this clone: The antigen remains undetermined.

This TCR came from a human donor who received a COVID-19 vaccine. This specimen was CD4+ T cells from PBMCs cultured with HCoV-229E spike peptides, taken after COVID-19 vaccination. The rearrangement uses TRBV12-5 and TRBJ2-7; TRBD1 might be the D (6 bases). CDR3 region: CASGLGQTYEQYF. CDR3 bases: TGTGCTAGTGGCCTCGGACAGACTTACGAGCAGTACTTC.